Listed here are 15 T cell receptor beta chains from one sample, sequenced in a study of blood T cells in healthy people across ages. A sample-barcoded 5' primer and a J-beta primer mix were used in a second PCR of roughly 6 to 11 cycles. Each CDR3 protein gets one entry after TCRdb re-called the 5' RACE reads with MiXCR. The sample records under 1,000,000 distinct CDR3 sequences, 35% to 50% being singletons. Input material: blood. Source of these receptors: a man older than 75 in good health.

CDR3: CASSLARVRTDMEYF. Here the CDR3 DNA reads TGTGCCAGCAGTTTGGCAAGAGTGAGGACAGATATGGAATATTTT. The J gene is TRBJ2-3, the V gene TRBV12-3 or TRBV12-4; tentative D call: TRBD1 (6 bases). V shed 3 bases and J shed 15 bases, with 25 bases lying between them. The CDR3 sequence is 15 residues long.

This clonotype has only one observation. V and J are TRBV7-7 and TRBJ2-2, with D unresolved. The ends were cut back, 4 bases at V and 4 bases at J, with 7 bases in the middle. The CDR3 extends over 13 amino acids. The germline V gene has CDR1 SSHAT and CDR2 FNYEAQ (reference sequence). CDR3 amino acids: CASSSQRTGELFF. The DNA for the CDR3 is TGTGCCAGCAGCTCCCAGCGCACCGGGGAGCTGTTTTTT. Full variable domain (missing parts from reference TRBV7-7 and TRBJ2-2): GAGVSQSPRYKVTKRGQDVTLRCDPISSHATLYWYQQALGQGPEFLTYFNYEAQPDKSGLPSDRFSAERPEGSISTLTIQRTEQRDSAMYRCASSSQRTGELFFGEGSRLTVL.

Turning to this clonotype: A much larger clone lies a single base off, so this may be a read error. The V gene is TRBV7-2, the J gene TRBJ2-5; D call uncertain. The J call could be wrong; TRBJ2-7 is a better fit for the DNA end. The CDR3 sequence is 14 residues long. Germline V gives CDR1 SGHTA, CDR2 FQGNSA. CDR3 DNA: TGTGCCAGCAGCTTAGATAGGGCCGGCTGCGAGCAGTACTTC. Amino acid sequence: CASSLDRAGCEQYF.

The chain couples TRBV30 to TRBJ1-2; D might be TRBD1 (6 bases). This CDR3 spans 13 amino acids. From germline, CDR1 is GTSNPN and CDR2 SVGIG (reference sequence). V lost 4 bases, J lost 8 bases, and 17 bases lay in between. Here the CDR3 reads CAWNIPGQFGYTF. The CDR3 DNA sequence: TGTGCCTGGAATATCCCGGGACAATTCGGCTACACCTTC.

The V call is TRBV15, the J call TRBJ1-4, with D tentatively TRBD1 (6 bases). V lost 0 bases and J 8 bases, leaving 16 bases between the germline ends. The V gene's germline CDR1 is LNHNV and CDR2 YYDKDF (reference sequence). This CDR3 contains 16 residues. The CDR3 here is CATSRDHSGGREKLFF. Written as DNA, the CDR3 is TGTGCCACCAGCAGAGATCATAGCGGGGGGCGAGAAAAACTGTTTTTT.

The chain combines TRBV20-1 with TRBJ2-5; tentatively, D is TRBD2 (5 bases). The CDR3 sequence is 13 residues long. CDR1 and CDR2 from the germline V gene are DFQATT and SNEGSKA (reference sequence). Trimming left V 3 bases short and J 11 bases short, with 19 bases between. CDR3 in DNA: TGCAGTGCTAGTCGCGGTTCGGCGGGTGAGCAGTACTTC. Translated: CSASRGSAGEQYF.

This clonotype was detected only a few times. CDR3 nucleotide sequence: TGTGCCAGCAGCTTGTTCGGGGAGCGAAACATTCAGTACTTC. This sequence encodes CASSLFGERNIQYF. The chain links TRBV5-4 to TRBJ2-4; a weak D match, TRBD2 (5 bases). The CDR3 is 14 amino acids. V was clipped by 1 base and J by 6 bases, with 11 bases between them. Per the germline V gene, CDR1 is SGHNT and CDR2 is YYREEE (reference sequence).

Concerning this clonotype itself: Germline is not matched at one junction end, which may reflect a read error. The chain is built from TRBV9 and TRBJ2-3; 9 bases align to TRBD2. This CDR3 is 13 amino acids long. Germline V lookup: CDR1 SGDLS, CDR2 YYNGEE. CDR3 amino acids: CASSVAGADTQYF. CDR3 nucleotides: TGCGCCTCCTCGGTAGCGGGAGCTGATACGCAGTATTTT.

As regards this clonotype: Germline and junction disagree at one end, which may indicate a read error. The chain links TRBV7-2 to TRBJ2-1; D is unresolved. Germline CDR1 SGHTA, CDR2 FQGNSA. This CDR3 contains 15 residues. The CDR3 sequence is CASSLFDSSINGQFF. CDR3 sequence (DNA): TGTGCCAGCAGCCTATTTGACTCCTCTATCAATGGGCAGTTCTTC.

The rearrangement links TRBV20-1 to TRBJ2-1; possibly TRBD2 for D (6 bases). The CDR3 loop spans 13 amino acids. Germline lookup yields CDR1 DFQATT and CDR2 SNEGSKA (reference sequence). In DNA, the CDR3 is TGCACCCTACGCCTACCGGCGGGAAATGAGCAGTTCTTC. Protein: CTLRLPAGNEQFF.

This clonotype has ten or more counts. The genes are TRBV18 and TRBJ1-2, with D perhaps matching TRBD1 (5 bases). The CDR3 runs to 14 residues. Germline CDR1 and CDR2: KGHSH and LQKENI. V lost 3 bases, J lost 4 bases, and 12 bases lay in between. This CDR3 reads CASSPGGTVYGYTF. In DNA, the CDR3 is TGTGCCAGCTCACCGGGCGGGACGGTCTATGGCTACACCTTC.

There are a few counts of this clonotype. CDR3 sequence: CASRPGQSSYNSPLHF. The CDR3 region has the DNA TGTGCCTCTCGCCCGGGACAGAGCTCCTATAATTCACCCCTCCACTTT. The V gene is TRBV10-3, the J gene TRBJ1-6; 7 nucleotides line up with TRBD1. The junction had 10 bases not matched to a gene; V was cut back by 11 bases and J by 0 bases. This CDR3 has 16 amino acids. Germline V gives CDR1 ENHRY, CDR2 SYGVKD.

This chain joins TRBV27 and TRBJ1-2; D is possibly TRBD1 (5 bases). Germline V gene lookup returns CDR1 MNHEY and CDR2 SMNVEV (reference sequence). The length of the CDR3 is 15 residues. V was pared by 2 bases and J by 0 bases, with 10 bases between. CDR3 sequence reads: CASSLGADANYGYTF. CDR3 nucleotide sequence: TGTGCCAGCAGTTTAGGGGCGGACGCTAACTATGGCTACACCTTC.

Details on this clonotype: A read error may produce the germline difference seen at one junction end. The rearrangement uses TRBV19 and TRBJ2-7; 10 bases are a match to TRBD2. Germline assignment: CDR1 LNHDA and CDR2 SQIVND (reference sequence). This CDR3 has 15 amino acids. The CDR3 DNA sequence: TGTGTCAGTAGGGTCGGACTAGCGGATGGGGGCGAGCAGTACTTC. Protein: CVSRVGLADGGEQYF.

The CDR3 bases are TGCGCCAGCAGCTTGAGGGAAGAAGGGGGCTACACCTTC. The encoded protein is CASSLREEGGYTF. The chain employs TRBV5-1 and TRBJ1-2, with D uncertain. The CDR3 sequence is 13 residues long. Germline loops: CDR1 SGHRS, CDR2 YFSETQ. Trimming left V 1 base short and J 8 bases short, with 12 bases between.